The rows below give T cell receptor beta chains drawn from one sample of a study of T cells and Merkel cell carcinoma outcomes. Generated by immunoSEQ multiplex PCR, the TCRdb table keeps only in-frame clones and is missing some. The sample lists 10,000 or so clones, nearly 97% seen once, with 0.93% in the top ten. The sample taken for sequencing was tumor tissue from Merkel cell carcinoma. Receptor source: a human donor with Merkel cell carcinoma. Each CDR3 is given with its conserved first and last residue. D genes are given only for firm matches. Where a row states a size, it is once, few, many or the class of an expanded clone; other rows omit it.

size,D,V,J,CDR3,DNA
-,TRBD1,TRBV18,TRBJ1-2,CASSQGTATSGYGYTF,TGTGCCAGCTCGCAGGGGACAGCGACCAGTGGCTATGGCTACACCTTC
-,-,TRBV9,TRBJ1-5,CASSPGVGNQPQHF,TGTGCCAGCAGCCCAGGGGTTGGCAATCAGCCCCAGCATTTT
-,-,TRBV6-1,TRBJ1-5,CASRTGIESGQPQHF,TGTGCCAGCAGGACCGGGATAGAGAGCGGTCAGCCCCAGCATTTT
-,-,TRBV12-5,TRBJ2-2,CASGLWPLTGELFF,TGTGCTAGTGGTCTGTGGCCGCTCACCGGGGAGCTGTTTTTT
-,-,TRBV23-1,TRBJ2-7,CASSPEAHSTYEQYF,TGCGCCAGCAGTCCGGAAGCACACTCTACCTACGAGCAGTACTTC
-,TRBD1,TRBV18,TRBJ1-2,CASSPMRQGRIYYGYTF,TGTGCCAGCTCACCAATGCGACAGGGGCGAATTTACTATGGCTACACCTTC
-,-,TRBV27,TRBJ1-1,CASSLMMAVNTEAFF,TGTGCCAGCAGTTTAATGATGGCGGTGAACACTGAAGCTTTCTTT
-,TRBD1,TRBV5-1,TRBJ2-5,CASSSGTGQETQYF,TGCGCCAGCAGCTCGGGGACAGGGCAAGAGACCCAGTACTTC
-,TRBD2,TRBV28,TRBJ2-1,CASSSAGGRNEQFF,TGTGCCAGCAGTTCGGCCGGGGGGAGGAATGAGCAGTTCTTC
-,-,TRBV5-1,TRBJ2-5,CASSSEITFQETQYF,TGCGCCAGCAGCTCGGAAATTACCTTCCAAGAGACCCAGTACTTC
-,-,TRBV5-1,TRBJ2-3,CASSLAATDTQYF,TGCGCCAGTAGCTTGGCGGCCACAGATACGCAGTATTTT
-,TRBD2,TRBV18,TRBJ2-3,CASSPPSGRGTDTQYF,TGTGCCAGCTCACCACCGAGCGGGAGGGGCACAGATACGCAGTATTTT
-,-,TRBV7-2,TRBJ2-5,CASSTQGHNQETQYF,TGTGCCAGCAGCACCCAAGGACACAACCAAGAGACCCAGTACTTC
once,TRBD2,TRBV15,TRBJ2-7,CATSRQYLAGVSYEQYF,TGTGCCACCAGCAGACAATACCTAGCGGGAGTGTCCTACGAGCAGTACTTC
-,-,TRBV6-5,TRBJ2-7,CASSYFGSETSEQYF,TGTGCCAGCAGTTACTTCGGTAGCGAGACTTCCGAGCAGTACTTC
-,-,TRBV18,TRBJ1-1,CASSPGPGNTEAFF,TGTGCCAGCTCACCAGGGCCCGGGAACACTGAAGCTTTCTTT
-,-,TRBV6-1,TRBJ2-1,CASSEINEQFF,TGTGCCAGCAGTGAAATCAATGAGCAGTTCTTC
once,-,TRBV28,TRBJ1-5,CASIRQRGRGQPQHF,TGTGCCAGCATACGTCAGCGAGGGAGAGGTCAGCCCCAGCATTTT
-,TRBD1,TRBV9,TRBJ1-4,CASSPRQGHNEKLFF,TGTGCCAGCAGTCCTCGACAGGGGCATAATGAAAAACTGTTTTTT
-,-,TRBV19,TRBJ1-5,CASSTVFPSSEPQHF,TGTGCCAGTAGTACCGTTTTTCCCTCGTCGGAGCCCCAGCATTTT
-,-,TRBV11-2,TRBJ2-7,CASSRSESSYEQYF,TGTGCCAGCAGCCGATCTGAGTCTTCCTACGAGCAGTACTTC
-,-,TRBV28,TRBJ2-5,CASSPGGGRETQYF,TGTGCCAGCAGCCCAGGGGGGGGTAGGGAGACCCAGTACTTC
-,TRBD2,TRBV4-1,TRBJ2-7,CASSHFSGRHSYEQYF,TGCGCCAGCAGCCACTTTAGCGGGAGGCACTCCTACGAGCAGTACTTC
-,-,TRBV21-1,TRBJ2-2,CASSKARGGSAGELFF,TGTGCCAGCAGCAAGGCCCGGGGCGGTAGTGCCGGGGAGCTGTTTTTT
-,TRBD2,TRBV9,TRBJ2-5,CASSVVPSGRTQYF,TGTGCCAGCAGCGTAGTACCTAGCGGGAGGACCCAGTACTTC
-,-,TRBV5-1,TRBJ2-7,CASSFDGGYEQYF,TGCGCCAGCAGCTTCGACGGAGGCTACGAGCAGTACTTC
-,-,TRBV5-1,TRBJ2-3,CASSLRNKGSPDTQYF,TGCGCCAGCAGCTTGAGGAACAAAGGGAGTCCAGATACGCAGTATTTT
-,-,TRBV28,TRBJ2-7,CASSQYEQYF,TGTGCCAGCAGCCAATACGAGCAGTACTTC
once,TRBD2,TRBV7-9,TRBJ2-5,CASSPRTSGQTGETQYF,TGTGCCAGCAGCCCGCGGACTAGCGGTCAAACAGGGGAGACCCAGTACTTC
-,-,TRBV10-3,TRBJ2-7,CAISESAGQDPYEQYF,TGTGCCATCAGTGAGTCAGCTGGGCAGGACCCCTACGAGCAGTACTTC
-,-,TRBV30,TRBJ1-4,CAWSVRREKLFF,TGTGCCTGGAGTGTTCGCAGGGAAAAACTGTTTTTT
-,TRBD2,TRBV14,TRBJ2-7,CASSHRRTSGISYEQYF,TGTGCCAGCAGCCACCGCCGGACTAGCGGGATTTCCTACGAGCAGTACTTC
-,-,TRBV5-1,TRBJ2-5,CASSLEKGGETQYF,TGCGCCAGCAGCTTGGAAAAGGGGGGAGAGACCCAGTACTTC
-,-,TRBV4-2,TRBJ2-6,CASSPRDSVGANVLTF,TGTGCCAGCAGCCCTCGGGACTCCGTGGGGGCCAACGTCCTGACTTTC
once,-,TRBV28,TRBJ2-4,CASSLVSIAKNIQYF,TGTGCCAGCAGTTTAGTTAGTATAGCCAAAAACATTCAGTACTTC
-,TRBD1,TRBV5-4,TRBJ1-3,CASSPGQASGNTIYF,TGTGCCAGCAGCCCTGGACAGGCCTCTGGAAACACCATATATTTT
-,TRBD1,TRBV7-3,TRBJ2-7,CASSPPGQVCYEQYF,TGTGCCAGCAGCCCTCCGGGACAGGTATGTTACGAGCAGTACTTC
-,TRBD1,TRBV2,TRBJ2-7,CATLAIGTAYEQYF,TGTGCCACGCTAGCCATAGGGACAGCATACGAGCAGTACTTC
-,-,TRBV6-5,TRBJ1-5,CASSPGPRRGQPQHF,TGTGCCAGCAGTCCGGGGCCGCGTCGGGGTCAGCCCCAGCATTTT
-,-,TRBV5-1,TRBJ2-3,CASSQGGSHTDTQYF,TGCGCCAGCAGCCAAGGAGGGAGTCACACAGATACGCAGTATTTT
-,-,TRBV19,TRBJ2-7,CASSIPGLAYEQYF,TGTGCCAGTAGTATCCCAGGGCTAGCCTACGAGCAGTACTTC
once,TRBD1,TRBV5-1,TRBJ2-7,CASSWGQGALEQYF,TGCGCCAGCAGCTGGGGGCAGGGGGCCCTCGAGCAGTACTTC